The text below deals with one T cell receptor beta chain. Its antigen is undetermined. The sample comes from a study of T cells in Graves' hyperthyroidism and ophthalmopathy. Exclusion criteria comprised uncontrolled infection, other autoimmune disease, pregnancy or lactation. The authors took PBMCs from about 9.5 ml fresh peripheral blood. RNA transcripts provided the source from which TCR beta CDR3 regions were amplified. Initially, a first-round RT-PCR of the TCR CDR3 employed the HTBI primer set. A single record per CDR3 protein comes from TCRdb applying MiXCR to the multiplex PCR reads. In the table there are around 610,000 distinct CDR3 sequences, about 15% of which are singletons. This CDR3 comprises 12 residues. The V end was cut by 3 bases, the J end by 4 bases, with 4 bases between. Overall study findings and caveats: Most thyroid clonotypes that were expanded above 0.001 also turned up in blood.

The origin of this receptor is a woman between 40 and 55 years old with Graves' ophthalmopathy. The J gene is TRBJ1-3, the V gene TRBV12-3 or TRBV12-4, with D unresolved. The source material was blood. In nucleotides, the CDR3 is TGTGCCAGCAGTTTGATGGGAAACACCATATATTTT. It specifies CASSLMGNTIYF.